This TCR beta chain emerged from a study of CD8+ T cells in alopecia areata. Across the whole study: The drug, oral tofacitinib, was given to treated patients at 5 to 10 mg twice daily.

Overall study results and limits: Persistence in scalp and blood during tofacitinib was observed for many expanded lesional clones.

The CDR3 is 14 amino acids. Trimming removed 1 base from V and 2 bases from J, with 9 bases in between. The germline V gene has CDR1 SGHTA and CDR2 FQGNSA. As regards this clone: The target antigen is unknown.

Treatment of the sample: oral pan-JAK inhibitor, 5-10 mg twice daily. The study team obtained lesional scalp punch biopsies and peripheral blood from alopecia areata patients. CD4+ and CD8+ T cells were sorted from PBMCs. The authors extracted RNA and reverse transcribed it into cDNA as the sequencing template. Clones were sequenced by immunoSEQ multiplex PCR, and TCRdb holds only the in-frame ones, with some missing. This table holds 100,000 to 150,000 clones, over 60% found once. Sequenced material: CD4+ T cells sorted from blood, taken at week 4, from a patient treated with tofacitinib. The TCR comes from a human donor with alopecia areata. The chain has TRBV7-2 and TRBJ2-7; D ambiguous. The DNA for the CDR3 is TGTGCCAGCAGCTTAGAGGGCAGAGCCTACGAGCAGTACTTC. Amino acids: CASSLEGRAYEQYF.